Listed below are T cell receptor beta chains from one sample, sequenced in a study of response to subunit inactivated influenza vaccine. TCRdb fed the RT-PCR reads into MiXCR, producing one record per CDR3 protein. The sample shows 700,000 to 900,000 distinct CDR3 sequences, around 20% of them seen only once. Specimen: PBMCs from blood, collected 5 days after vaccination. The receptor set was obtained from a man aged 50 to 60 who received an inactivated influenza vaccine. The CDR3 runs from the conserved cysteine through the conserved F or W. A D gene is named only where the DNA matches it firmly. Expanded clones are given a class, and other clones once, few, many or no size at all.

D	V	size	length	J	DNA	CDR3
TRBD2	TRBV7-2	.	16	TRBJ2-3	TGTGCCAGCAGCTTAGACCGACTAGCGGGGAGAGTTACGCAGTATTTT	CASSLDRLAGRVTQYF
TRBD1	TRBV3-1	.	15	TRBJ2-5	TGTGCCAGCAGACAACGGGACAGGGTGGCAGAGACCCAGTACTTC	CASRQRDRVAETQYF
.	TRBV12-3/TRBV12-4	few	15	TRBJ1-6	TGTGCCAGCAGTTTAGGCGACAGGAATAATTCACCCCTCCACTTT	CASSLGDRNNSPLHF
TRBD1	TRBV6-1	once	15	TRBJ1-2	TGTGCCAGCAGGAAGCTTATCGACAGGGACTATGGCTACTCCTTC	CASRKLIDRDYGYSF
TRBD1	TRBV28	.	16	TRBJ2-3	TGTGCCAGCAGTTTAGACACAGGGGGTCGAAGGGATACGCAGTATTTT	CASSLDTGGRRDTQYF
.	TRBV6-1	few	15	TRBJ2-5	TGTGCCAGCAGAGCAGGCGGGACAGTACAAGAGACCCAGTACTTC	CASRAGGTVQETQYF
.	TRBV6-1	.	14	TRBJ2-7	TGTGCCAGCAGTGAAATAGGGGAAACCTACGAGCAGTACTTC	CASSEIGETYEQYF
.	TRBV12-3/TRBV12-4	.	15	TRBJ2-1	TGTGCCAGCAGTCGCAGATCACCTTTTTTCGATGAGCAGTTCTTC	CASSRRSPFFDEQFF
.	TRBV20-1	.	14	TRBJ1-5	TGCAGTGCCTTGCCGGGGGCGGGCAATCAGCCCCAGCATTTT	CSALPGAGNQPQHF
TRBD1	TRBV7-8	.	13	TRBJ1-1	TGTGCCAGCAGAGAGACAGGGCGCACTGAAGCTTTCTTT	CASRETGRTEAFF
TRBD2	TRBV4-1	.	18	TRBJ2-1	TGCGCCAGCAGCCAGGGACTAGCGGGAGGTAAAGACTACAATGAGCAGTTCTTC	CASSQGLAGGKDYNEQFF
.	TRBV6-2/TRBV6-3	.	14	TRBJ1-5	TGTGCCAGCAGTTACGGCAGGAGCAATCAGCCCCAGCATTTT	CASSYGRSNQPQHF
.	TRBV9	few	16	TRBJ2-2	TGTGCCAGCAGCCCTAGGGGGGTTTTGAGCACCGGGGAGCTGTTTTTT	CASSPRGVLSTGELFF
.	TRBV7-2	few	15	TRBJ2-7	TGTGCCAGCAGCCCCTCCGGACTACCCTCCTACGAGCAGTACTTC	CASSPSGLPSYEQYF
.	TRBV11-2	few	13	TRBJ1-1	TGTGCCAGCAGCTATCAACAGGGTACTGAAGCTTTCTTT	CASSYQQGTEAFF
TRBD2	TRBV12-3/TRBV12-4	few	14	TRBJ2-1	TGTGCCAGCAGTTTCCGGGAGGGCCTTAGGGAGCAGTTCTTC	CASSFREGLREQFF
TRBD2	TRBV4-3	few	12	TRBJ2-1	TGCGCCAGCAGCCAAGCCAGCGGGAGTCGGTTCTTC	CASSQASGSRFF
.	TRBV6-5	.	15	TRBJ1-6	TGTGCCAGCAGTTACGACTGGACAGCTAATTCACCCCTCCACTTT	CASSYDWTANSPLHF
.	TRBV5-1	.	16	TRBJ2-2	TGCGCCAGCAGCTTGGGTGGCAGTTCGAACACCGGGGAGCTGTTTTTT	CASSLGGSSNTGELFF
.	TRBV2	.	13	TRBJ2-1	TGTGCCACCAATCGGGGGCTTTACAATGAGCAGTTCTTC	CATNRGLYNEQFF
.	TRBV15	.	15	TRBJ2-2	TGTGCCACCAGCACCGATACTGCGAACACCGGGGAGCTGTTTTTT	CATSTDTANTGELFF
.	TRBV5-1	.	14	TRBJ2-7	TGCGCCAGCAAGCTTGGCAGAGAGTCCTACGAGCAGTACTTC	CASKLGRESYEQYF
.	TRBV28	few	14	TRBJ2-7	TGTGCCAGCAGTTTAGCGTCCAGGGGCTACGAGCAGTACTTC	CASSLASRGYEQYF
.	TRBV20-1	once	14	TRBJ1-2	TGCAGTGCTAGAGATGTGGGGCGCGACTATGGCTACACCTTC	CSARDVGRDYGYTF
.	TRBV20-1	.	16	TRBJ2-1	TGCAGTGCTAGAGATTGGGTAAAGAGCTCCTACAATGAGCAGTTCTTC	CSARDWVKSSYNEQFF
.	TRBV15	few	15	TRBJ2-3	TGTGCCACCAGCAGAGCTCCCCAAAGCACAGATACGCAGTATTTT	CATSRAPQSTDTQYF
.	TRBV4-3	.	15	TRBJ2-2	TGCGCCAGCAGCCGGCGACTCGTAGGGGCCGGGGGGCTGTTTTTT	CASSRRLVGAGGLFF
TRBD1	TRBV3-1	.	16	TRBJ2-5	TGTGCCAGCAGCCAAAATGCAGGGGGCTTTCGGGAGACCCAGTACTTC	CASSQNAGGFRETQYF
.	TRBV7-9	.	15	TRBJ2-5	TGTGCCAGCAGCTTGATAGGGACCGAACAAGAGACCCAGTACTTC	CASSLIGTEQETQYF
.	TRBV9	.	14	TRBJ2-7	TGTGCCAGCAGCGTAGGGGGGAACTCTAACGAGCAGTACTTC	CASSVGGNSNEQYF
.	TRBV20-1	.	15	TRBJ2-1	TGCAGTGCTAGATCCGGGACCCTCTCCTACAATGAGCAGTTCTTC	CSARSGTLSYNEQFF
.	TRBV20-1	.	13	TRBJ2-3	TGCAGTGCGCGGGACCGGCCCTGGGATACGCAGTATTTT	CSARDRPWDTQYF
.	TRBV6-1	.	14	TRBJ2-2	TGTGCCAGCAGGCCTACAACTACCACCGGGGAGCTGTTTTTT	CASRPTTTTGELFF
TRBD1	TRBV7-9	.	15	TRBJ2-5	TGTGCCAGCAGCCCCCCTTGGACAGGGTGGCAGACCCAGTACTTC	CASSPPWTGWQTQYF
TRBD2	TRBV7-8	.	16	TRBJ2-7	TGTGCCAGCAGCTTATTGACCCTAGCGGGCCACTACGAGCAGTACTTC	CASSLLTLAGHYEQYF
.	TRBV5-4	.	11	TRBJ2-1	TGTGCCACCAGGACAGTTGGGGAGCAGTTCTTC	CATRTVGEQFF
.	TRBV5-1	few	13	TRBJ1-2	TGCGCCAGCAGCTTGATGCCGGTTAATGGCTACACCTTC	CASSLMPVNGYTF
.	TRBV20-1	.	15	TRBJ1-2	TGCAGTGCTAGCAAGGAAGCTACTACTAACTATGGCTACACCTTC	CSASKEATTNYGYTF
.	TRBV12-3/TRBV12-4	few	14	TRBJ1-4	TGTGCCAGCAGTTCTGCCGGAAATAATGAAAAACTGTTTTTT	CASSSAGNNEKLFF
TRBD1	TRBV5-1	few	15	TRBJ2-7	TGCGCCAGCAGCTGGACAGGGTCTAGCTCCTACGAGCAGTACTTC	CASSWTGSSSYEQYF
TRBD1	TRBV18	.	13	TRBJ1-2	TGTGCCAGCTCACCTTCCACAGGGGATGGCTACACCTTC	CASSPSTGDGYTF
TRBD1	TRBV4-1	.	20	TRBJ2-6	TGCGCCAGCAGCCACCGCGTCACCGGGACAGGGAGATCTGGGGCCAACGTCCTGACTTTC	CASSHRVTGTGRSGANVLTF
TRBD2	TRBV29-1	many	16	TRBJ2-1	TGCAGCGTTGTCCCGTGGACTAGCGGGAGGGGCGATGAGCAGTTCTTC	CSVVPWTSGRGDEQFF
.	TRBV12-3/TRBV12-4	.	15	TRBJ1-1	TGTGCCAGCAGTTTAGGCTGGGGCCAGTTCCAGGAAGCTTTCTTT	CASSLGWGQFQEAFF
.	TRBV7-8	.	14	TRBJ1-2	TGTGCCAGCAGCTTAGCGGAGGGTCTCTATGGCTACACCTTC	CASSLAEGLYGYTF
TRBD1	TRBV5-5	.	15	TRBJ2-7	TGTGCCAGCAGCTTGGCGGGACAGGATGCATACGAGCAGTACTTC	CASSLAGQDAYEQYF
.	TRBV12-3/TRBV12-4	.	14	TRBJ2-7	TGTGCCAGCAGTTTTTCGGGGCGCAGCAACGAGCAGTACTTC	CASSFSGRSNEQYF
.	TRBV29-1	few	13	TRBJ2-5	TGCAGCGTTGATCGAGGGGCAGAAGAGACCCAGTACTTC	CSVDRGAEETQYF
.	TRBV13	.	12	TRBJ2-1	TGTGCCAGCAGCCCGCTGTTGAGTGAGCAGTTCTTC	CASSPLLSEQFF
.	TRBV12-3/TRBV12-4	few	13	TRBJ2-5	TGTGCCAGCAGTTTTTGGGAAGGCGAGACCCAGTACTTC	CASSFWEGETQYF
.	TRBV18	many	13	TRBJ1-5	TGTGCCAGCTCACCGCTGATGGATGAGCCCCAGCATTTT	CASSPLMDEPQHF
.	TRBV7-2	few	12	TRBJ1-4	TGTGCCAGCAGCCCCTACACGGGAAAACTGTTTTTT	CASSPYTGKLFF
TRBD1	TRBV7-8	few	15	TRBJ2-3	TGTGCCAGCAAAGCAGGGGGAATGGGCACAGATACGCAGTATTTT	CASKAGGMGTDTQYF